The clone carrying this T cell receptor (beta chain) was counted many times. The data originate from a study of metastatic and nonmetastatic thyroid tumors. TCRdb reprocessed the PCR reads using MiXCR. The repertoire holds some 21,000 clones, with approximately 14% as singletons. Trimming at V came to 2 bases and at J to 4 bases, leaving 3 bases not matched to a gene. The V gene's germline CDR1 is SGHAT and CDR2 FQDESV (reference sequence). The CDR3 length is 14 residues. All patients were untreated before thyroid surgery. Sequencing input: blood. The chain employs TRBV11-1 and TRBJ2-3; TRBD2 matches 7 bases. The clonotype comes from a female donor with papillary thyroid cancer or a benign thyroid nodule (not recorded which). Some clones in this sample may be carry-over from other donors' samples. CDR3 sequence reads: CASSLQGRADTQYF. The CDR3 coding sequence is TGTGCCAGCAGCTTACAAGGGAGGGCAGATACGCAGTATTTT.